This passage covers 21 T cell receptor beta chains from one sample sequenced in a study of metastatic and nonmetastatic thyroid tumors. With MiXCR, TCRdb reprocessed the PCR reads. The table has more than 12,000 clones, 3.6% seen once; the top ten hold 25% to 30%. Until they underwent thyroid surgery, no patient had received any treatment. Sample: tumor tissue. The receptors were sampled from a female donor with papillary thyroid cancer or a benign thyroid nodule (not recorded which). Some clones in this sample may be carry-over from other donors' samples.

This clone was seen a handful of times. This rearrangement joins TRBV28 to TRBJ1-2; tentatively, D is TRBD1 (5 bases). The V gene lost 7 bases and the J gene lost 0 bases, with 18 bases spanning the gap. Germline V gene data show CDR1 as MDHEN and CDR2 as SYDVKM. This CDR3 has 16 residues. The CDR3, as DNA: TGTGCCAGCAAGGGGCTCGGGCGGGGCACTAACTATGGCTACACCTTC. This codes for CASKGLGRGTNYGYTF.

The chain joins TRBV28 to TRBJ1-5, with 7 bases fitting TRBD1. V shed 6 bases and J 7 bases; nucleotides not matched to a gene: 6. In germline, CDR1 is MDHEN, CDR2 SYDVKM. This CDR3 is 13 amino acids long. This chain's CDR3 is CASRLRGGQPQHF. Here the CDR3 DNA reads TGTGCCAGCAGACTCAGGGGGGGGCAGCCCCAGCATTTT.

There are many counts of this clone. The chain carries TRBV12-3 or TRBV12-4 and TRBJ1-2; 10 nucleotides match TRBD1. V shed 5 bases, J shed 4 bases, and the junction held 7 bases outside the gene matches. The CDR3 runs to 15 residues. CDR3 nucleotides: TGTGCCAGCAGTCACGACCGGGACAGGGGCTATGGCTACACCTTC. Its protein is CASSHDRDRGYGYTF.

This clone was seen more than once but under ten times. This chain links TRBV28 with TRBJ1-5; D is undetermined. Trimming cost V 2 bases and J 5 bases, with 10 bases left between them. From germline, CDR1 is MDHEN and CDR2 SYDVKM. This CDR3 contains 14 residues. CDR3 DNA: TGTGCCAGCAGTTTAGGCTTTTATCATCAGCCCCAGCATTTT. Amino acid sequence: CASSLGFYHQPQHF.

This clone appeared many times. This chain links TRBV6-1 with TRBJ2-1; D unresolved. V lost 8 bases and J 6 bases, leaving 17 bases between the germline ends. Germline V lookup: CDR1 MNHNS, CDR2 SASEGT. The CDR3 is 14 residues long. The CDR3 nucleotides are TGTGCCAGCGCCCTCTCTAATTGGGGCAATGAGCAGTTCTTC. It yields the protein CASALSNWGNEQFF.

This chain uses TRBV6-1 with TRBJ1-2; D is ambiguous. The CDR3 extends over 13 amino acids. The ends were cut back, 4 bases at V and 5 bases at J, with 11 bases in the middle. Germline CDR1 and CDR2: MNHNS and SASEGT. CDR3 nucleotides: TGTGCCAGCAGTGTGGGCGCGGTGTATGGCTACACCTTC. It is translated as CASSVGAVYGYTF.

V usage is TRBV6-2 or TRBV6-3 and J usage is TRBJ1-4; D gene unclear. CDR1 is MNHEY and CDR2 is SVGEGT in the germline V gene. Trimming left V 2 bases short and J 0 bases short, with 10 bases between. This CDR3 has 16 residues. The CDR3 loop reads CASSYEVIATNEKLFF. CDR3 nucleotides: TGTGCCAGCAGTTACGAGGTGATAGCAACTAATGAAAAACTGTTTTTT.

This clone showed up just a few times. This rearrangement joins TRBV12-3 or TRBV12-4 to TRBJ2-1; D is possibly TRBD1 or TRBD2 (5 bases each). The V end lost 8 bases, the J end lost 6 bases, and 14 bases lay between the germline ends. The CDR3 contains 13 residues. The chain's CDR3 is CASRTMRGNEQFF. The DNA for the CDR3 is TGTGCCAGCCGGACGATGAGGGGCAATGAGCAGTTCTTC.

V gene TRBV6-1 combines with J gene TRBJ1-2; possibly TRBD1 for D (6 bases). The CDR3 extends over 13 amino acids. CDR1 and CDR2 from the germline V gene are MNHNS and SASEGT. V lost 8 bases, J lost 6 bases, and 16 bases lay in between. The chain's CDR3 is CASQTGPSDGYTF. In nucleotides, the CDR3 is TGTGCCAGCCAGACAGGCCCGTCCGATGGCTACACCTTC.

Within the sample, this clone is medium-sized. V and J are TRBV6-1 and TRBJ1-5; TRBD1 might be the D (5 bases). The CDR3 consists of 14 residues. The germline V gene has CDR1 MNHNS and CDR2 SASEGT. The V end was cut by 5 bases, the J end by 3 bases, with 11 bases between. The CDR3 nucleotides read TGTGCCAGCAGTACCGGGACGGTCAATCAGCCCCAGCATTTT. Its protein is CASSTGTVNQPQHF.

The gene calls are TRBV6-4 and TRBJ2-1; D possibly matches TRBD1 or TRBD2 (5 bases each). The CDR3 length is 14 residues. V gave up 7 bases and J gave up 2 bases, with 12 bases separating them. Germline V gene lookup returns CDR1 MRHNA and CDR2 SNTAGT. The CDR3 DNA reads as TGTGCCAGCATAGGTGGGGGAACCTACAATGAGCAGTTCTTC. This translates into CASIGGGTYNEQFF.

V gene TRBV6-1 combines with J gene TRBJ2-5; TRBD1 aligns across 10 bases. V dropped 7 bases and J dropped 6; count of bases not matched to a gene: 8. CDR1 is MNHNS and CDR2 is SASEGT in the germline V gene. CDR3 size: 14 residues. The CDR3 DNA sequence: TGTGCCAGCACCGGCGGACAGGGGGTAAAGACCCAGTACTTC. Translating it yields CASTGGQGVKTQYF.

This clone qualifies as medium-sized. CDR3 sequence reads: CASSQDPDRAREQFF. As DNA, the CDR3 is TGCGCCAGCAGCCAAGATCCGGACAGGGCACGCGAGCAGTTCTTC. The chain links TRBV4-1 to TRBJ2-1; 8 bases agree with TRBD1. CDR3 length: 15 amino acids. J gave up 10 bases and V 0 bases, and 8 bases lay outside the gene matches. Germline assignment: CDR1 MGHRA and CDR2 YSYEKL.

The CDR3 DNA reads TGTGCCAGCAGCTTAAAAGGGGAGAACACTGAAGCTTTCTTT. It translates to CASSLKGENTEAFF. This sequence joins TRBV5-4 and TRBJ1-1; D is possibly TRBD1 (5 bases). The V gene lost 2 bases and the J gene lost 1 base, with 9 bases spanning the gap. Germline CDR1 and CDR2: SGHNT and YYREEE (reference sequence). There are 14 residues in the CDR3.

The rearrangement uses TRBV20-1 and TRBJ2-1, with 10 nucleotides matching TRBD2. Germline CDR1 is DFQATT and CDR2 is SNEGSKA (reference sequence). Trimming took 0 bases from V and 8 from J; bases not matched to a gene: 7. This CDR3 has 15 residues. The CDR3 spells CSARDSAGGWHEQFF. CDR3 nucleotide sequence: TGCAGTGCTAGAGACTCAGCGGGAGGGTGGCATGAGCAGTTCTTC.

In this sample, this clone turned up a few times. This chain connects TRBV5-1 to TRBJ1-3, with unresolved D. There are 16 residues in the CDR3. V lost 1 base, J lost 1 base, and 12 bases lay in between. Germline CDR1 SGHRS, CDR2 YFSETQ. The CDR3 reads CASSLNGFGSGNTIYF. The CDR3 DNA follows: TGCGCCAGCAGCTTGAACGGGTTCGGGTCTGGAAACACCATATATTTT.

In its sample, this clone was seen many times. This chain's CDR3 is CASSLQGGPNYEQYF. The CDR3 nucleotides read TGTGCCAGCAGCTTGCAGGGGGGACCGAACTACGAGCAGTACTTC. This chain uses TRBV5-4 with TRBJ2-7; a weak D match, TRBD1 (7 bases). This CDR3 spans 15 amino acids. The V end was cut by 1 base, the J end by 3 bases, with 14 bases between. Looked up from germline, CDR1 is SGHNT and CDR2 is YYREEE (reference sequence). Using reference TRBV5-4 and TRBJ2-7 for the parts outside the CDR3, the full variable domain is ETGVTQSPTHLIKTRGQQVTLRCSSQSGHNTVSWYQQALGQGPQFIFQYYREEENGRGNFPPRFSGLQFPNYSSELNVNALELDDSALYLCASSLQGGPNYEQYFGPGTRLTVT.

By sample share, this clone is medium-sized. This chain connects TRBV30 to TRBJ1-2, with TRBD1 identical over 9 bases. Germline loops: CDR1 GTSNPN, CDR2 SVGIG (reference sequence). The junction had 3 bases not matched to a gene; V was cut back by 3 bases and J by 4 bases. CDR3 length: 13 residues. In DNA, the CDR3 is TGTGCCTGGAGGGGACAGGGATTCTATGGCTACACCTTC. This codes for CAWRGQGFYGYTF.

This clone was counted only a few times. V and J are TRBV10-2 and TRBJ1-4; unclear D gene. Trimming cost V 8 bases and J 7 bases, with 11 bases left between them. Germline CDR1 WSHSY, CDR2 SAAADI. This CDR3 comprises 12 residues. CDR3 loop: CASRAPGEKLFF. CDR3 coding DNA: TGCGCCAGCCGGGCACCGGGTGAAAAACTGTTTTTT.

The table lists this clone with a few counts. J is TRBJ1-2 and V is TRBV28, with unresolved D. The CDR3 sequence is 13 residues long. V was shortened by 3 bases and J by 8 bases, with 13 bases between the two germline ends. Germline V CDR1 and CDR2: MDHEN, SYDVKM. CDR3 protein: CASSLSHSGGYTF. Written as DNA, the CDR3 is TGTGCCAGCAGTTTGTCCCATTCGGGGGGCTACACCTTC.

In this sample, this clone turned up a few times. CDR3 nucleotides: TGCAGTGCTAGTAAGGGCGGAACTAACTATGGCTACACCTTC. Amino acids: CSASKGGTNYGYTF. The chain couples TRBV20-1 to TRBJ1-2; D unresolved. Germline values: CDR1 DFQATT, CDR2 SNEGSKA (reference sequence). The V end was cut by 3 bases, the J end by 0 bases, with 11 bases between. The CDR3 totals 14 residues.